The rows below give T cell receptor beta chains drawn from one sample of a study of shared clonotypes between healthy human individuals. This table comes from immunoSEQ multiplex PCR, and its TCRdb copy is limited to in-frame clones, with some not included. The sample lists under 2.5 million clones; roughly 90% were seen once. Sequenced: naive CD4+ T cells from PBMCs. The receptors come from a man between 18 and 29 years old in good health. Some clones in this sample may be carry-over from other donors' samples. CDR3s leave out the opening cysteine and the closing phenylalanine or tryptophan.

J gene	V gene	CDR3 protein
TRBJ1-5	TRBV7-3	ASSPRGGRNQPQH
TRBJ2-7	TRBV5-1	ASSFVDRGYEQY
TRBJ2-2	TRBV19	ASSIQGSAGELF
TRBJ1-3	TRBV5-1	ASSLEPPGLRYTNTIY
TRBJ1-3	TRBV28	ASSLPGGQGLGNTIY
TRBJ2-3	TRBV28	ASLDDAIKDTDTQY
TRBJ2-2	TRBV7-3	ASRVGGSTGELF
TRBJ1-5	TRBV30	AWSVHPPGSNQPQH
TRBJ1-1	TRBV18	ASSPQGRNTEAF
TRBJ1-1	TRBV18	ASSRARGYWEAF
TRBJ1-2	TRBV5-6	ASSIVSSGANGYT
TRBJ2-7	TRBV4-2	ASSQAPILTDDYEQY
TRBJ2-7	TRBV29-1	SVFRWSAGRAYEQY
TRBJ2-1	TRBV5-4	ASSSGQGRSSYNEQF
TRBJ2-1	TRBV11-3	ASSRTGGLGGEQF
TRBJ2-1	TRBV5-4	ASSLGWDRGEF
TRBJ2-1	TRBV5-1	ASSLTSGRAPVEGNEQF
TRBJ2-5	TRBV29-1	SVRTGSETQY
TRBJ1-1	TRBV7-2	ASSPGHTIITEAF
TRBJ1-4	TRBV9	ASSPSGTGDEKLF
TRBJ2-1	TRBV13	ASSFQGARHEQF
TRBJ1-2	TRBV7-6	ASSSPSDRGEGGYT
TRBJ2-1	TRBV6-1	ASSEQAYNEQF
TRBJ2-7	TRBV6-6	ASSYSMWDEQY
TRBJ2-3	TRBV5-1	ASREGVTSTDTQY
TRBJ2-5	TRBV19	ASSITPGRKETQY
TRBJ2-1	TRBV6-5	ARRQSSYNEQF
TRBJ1-2	TRBV9	ASSPRDRGHYGYT
TRBJ2-5	TRBV28	ASSLIEWGETQY
-	TRBV11-2	ASSLREGTVTYEQY
TRBJ2-3	TRBV7-2	ASSSQLAGLTDTQY
TRBJ2-3	TRBV18	ANSQGLVPDTQY
TRBJ1-1	TRBV11-2	ASSYPGGLTEAF
TRBJ1-1	TRBV28	ASSPRRENTEAF
TRBJ2-2	TRBV18	ASSPRPKREHTGELF
TRBJ2-1	TRBV7-2	ASSRTAQENNEQF
TRBJ1-1	TRBV19	ASSMGGPTEAF
TRBJ2-3	TRBV28	ASLPRRDHTDTQY
TRBJ2-3	TRBV5-1	ASSLGVTSTDTQY
TRBJ1-3	TRBV4-2	ASSLPGTYISGNTIY